Shown below are 6 T cell receptor beta chains from a single sample sequenced in a study of graft-versus-host responses after intestinal transplantation. Sequencing was performed with immunoSEQ multiplex PCR; in TCRdb, only in-frame clones are kept and a portion is missing. This table holds some 88,000 clones, roughly 91% found once. Their antigen targets remain unknown. The material was unstimulated CD8+ T cells sorted from spleen or lymph node cells, obtained before intestinal transplant. Receptors were obtained from a human donor who received an intestinal transplant.

The rearrangement uses TRBV11-2 and TRBJ2-5; 7 bases line up with TRBD1. The germline V gene has CDR1 SGHAT and CDR2 FQNNGV. The V gene end was trimmed by 5 bases and the J gene end by 0 bases; junction bases not matched to a gene: 6. The CDR3 loop spans 15 amino acids. CDR3 nucleotide sequence: TGTGCCAGCAGCGAATGGACAGGTGACCAAGAGACCCAGTACTTC. Amino acid sequence: CASSEWTGDQETQYF.

The chain is built from TRBV30 and TRBJ2-2; 10 positions match TRBD1. There are 13 residues in the CDR3. Germline-derived CDR1 and CDR2 are GTSNPN and SVGIG (reference sequence). V lost 5 bases to trimming and J lost 4 bases; unmatched junction nucleotides: 1. Written as DNA, the CDR3 is TGTGCCTGGGGGACAGGGGCCACCGGGGAGCTGTTTTTT. It codes for CAWGTGATGELFF. Combining the CDR3 with reference TRBV30 and TRBJ2-2 gives the whole variable domain SQTIHQWPATLVQPVGSPLSLECTVEGTSNPNLYWYRQAAGRGLQLLFYSVGIGQISSEVPQNLSASRPQDRQFILSSKKLLLSDSGFYLCAWGTGATGELFFGEGSRLTVL.

The chain has TRBV11-2 and TRBJ1-1; unclear D gene. The CDR3 sequence is 14 residues long. Germline V gene data show CDR1 as SGHAT and CDR2 as FQNNGV. V was trimmed by 0 bases and J by 3 bases, leaving 8 bases between them. CDR3 sequence reads: CASSLDSGDTEAFF. CDR3 DNA sequence: TGTGCCAGCAGCTTAGATAGCGGGGACACTGAAGCTTTCTTT.

This chain uses TRBV29-1 with TRBJ2-5, with 11 bases aligning to TRBD2. V shed 6 bases and J 1 base; nucleotides not matched to a gene: 7. This CDR3 is built from 15 residues. Per the germline V gene, CDR1 is SQVTM and CDR2 is ANQGSEA. The CDR3 spells CSVPISGGAQETQYF. The CDR3 DNA sequence: TGCAGCGTCCCAATTAGCGGGGGGGCCCAAGAGACCCAGTACTTC.

The gene calls are TRBV7-6 and TRBJ2-3, with 8 bases aligning to TRBD2. Per the germline V gene, CDR1 is SGHVS and CDR2 is FNYEAQ. J lost 1 base, V lost 5 bases, and 11 bases had no gene match. The CDR3 totals 17 residues. For the CDR3, the DNA is TGTGCCAGCAGCCCTGGTTGGGGCGGGGGGCGCACAGATACGCAGTATTTT. Residues: CASSPGWGGGRTDTQYF.

The chain couples TRBV15 to TRBJ2-5; 10 nucleotides match TRBD2. J gave up 5 bases and V 0 bases, and 9 bases lay outside the gene matches. This CDR3 is built from 17 residues. Germline-derived CDR1 and CDR2 are LNHNV and YYDKDF (reference sequence). The CDR3 is CATSRDPPSGGGETQYF. The CDR3 DNA is TGTGCCACCAGCAGAGATCCCCCTAGCGGGGGCGGGGAGACCCAGTACTTC.